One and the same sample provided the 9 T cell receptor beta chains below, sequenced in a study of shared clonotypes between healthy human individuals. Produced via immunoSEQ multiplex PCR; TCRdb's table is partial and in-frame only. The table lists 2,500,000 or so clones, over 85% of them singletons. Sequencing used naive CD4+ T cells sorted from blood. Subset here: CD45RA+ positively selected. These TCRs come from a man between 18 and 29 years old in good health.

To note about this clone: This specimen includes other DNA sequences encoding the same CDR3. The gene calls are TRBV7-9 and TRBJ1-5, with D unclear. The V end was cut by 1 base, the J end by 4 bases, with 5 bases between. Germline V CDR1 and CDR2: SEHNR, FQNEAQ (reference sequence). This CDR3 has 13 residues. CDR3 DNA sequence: TGTGCCAGCAGCTTAGAGGAGAATCAGCCCCAGCATTTT. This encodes CASSLEENQPQHF.

CDR3 nucleotides: TGTGCCAGCAGTGACTTAAGCGGGGGGCCTAAAGAGACCCAGTACTTC. Translation gives CASSDLSGGPKETQYF. The chain combines TRBV28 with TRBJ2-5; 9 bases map to TRBD2. The CDR3 totals 16 residues. Trimming cost V 5 bases and J 3 bases; bases outside gene matches: 10. Germline V gene lookup returns CDR1 MDHEN and CDR2 SYDVKM.

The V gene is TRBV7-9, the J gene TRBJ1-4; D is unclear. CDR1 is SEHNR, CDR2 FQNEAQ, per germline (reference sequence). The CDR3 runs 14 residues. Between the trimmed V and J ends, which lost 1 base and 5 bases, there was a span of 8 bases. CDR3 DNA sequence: TGTGCCAGCAGCTTAGTGGCTGGCAATGAAAAACTGTTTTTT. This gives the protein CASSLVAGNEKLFF.

CDR3: CASRNKAAGYTF. The CDR3 DNA reads as TGTGCCAGCAGGAACAAAGCGGCTGGCTACACCTTC. V is TRBV6-6 and J is TRBJ1-2; D uncertain. The CDR3 is 12 residues long. The germline V and J ends were trimmed by 6 bases and 7 bases, with 12 bases remaining between them. Germline CDR1 MNHNY, CDR2 SVGAGI (reference sequence).

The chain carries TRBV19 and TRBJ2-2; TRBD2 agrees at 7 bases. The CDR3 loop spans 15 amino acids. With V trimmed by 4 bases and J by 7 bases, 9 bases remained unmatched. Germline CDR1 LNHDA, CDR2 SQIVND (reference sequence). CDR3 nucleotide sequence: TGTGCCAGTAGTAACGGGAGGCGGGAGATCGGGGAGCTGTTTTTT. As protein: CASSNGRREIGELFF.

CDR3 nucleotide sequence: TGCAGCGTTGTTTTAACAGGGGGGACTGAAGCTTTCTTT. Protein: CSVVLTGGTEAFF. The chain carries TRBV29-1 and TRBJ1-1, with TRBD1 matching 8 bases. Trimming took 4 bases from V and 5 from J; bases not matched to a gene: 6. Germline-derived CDR1 and CDR2 are SQVTM and ANQGSEA. This CDR3 is built from 13 residues.

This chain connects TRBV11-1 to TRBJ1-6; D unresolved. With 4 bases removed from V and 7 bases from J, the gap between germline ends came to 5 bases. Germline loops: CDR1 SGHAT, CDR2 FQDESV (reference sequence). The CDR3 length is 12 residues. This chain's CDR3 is CASSSLNSPLHF. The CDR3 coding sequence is TGTGCCAGCAGCTCCCTAAATTCACCCCTCCACTTT.

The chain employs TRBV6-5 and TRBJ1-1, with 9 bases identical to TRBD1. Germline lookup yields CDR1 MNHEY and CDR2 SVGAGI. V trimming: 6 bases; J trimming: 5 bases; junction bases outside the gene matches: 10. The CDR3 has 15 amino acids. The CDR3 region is CASRYGTGWNTEAFF. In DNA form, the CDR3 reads TGTGCCAGCAGGTATGGGACAGGGTGGAATACTGAAGCTTTCTTT.

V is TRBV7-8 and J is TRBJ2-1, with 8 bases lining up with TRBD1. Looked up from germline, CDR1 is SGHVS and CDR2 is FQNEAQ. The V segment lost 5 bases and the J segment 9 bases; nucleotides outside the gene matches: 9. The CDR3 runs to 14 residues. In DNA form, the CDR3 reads TGTGCCAGCAGCCCACAGGGGGGCCGGGCTGAGCAGTTCTTC. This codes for CASSPQGGRAEQFF.